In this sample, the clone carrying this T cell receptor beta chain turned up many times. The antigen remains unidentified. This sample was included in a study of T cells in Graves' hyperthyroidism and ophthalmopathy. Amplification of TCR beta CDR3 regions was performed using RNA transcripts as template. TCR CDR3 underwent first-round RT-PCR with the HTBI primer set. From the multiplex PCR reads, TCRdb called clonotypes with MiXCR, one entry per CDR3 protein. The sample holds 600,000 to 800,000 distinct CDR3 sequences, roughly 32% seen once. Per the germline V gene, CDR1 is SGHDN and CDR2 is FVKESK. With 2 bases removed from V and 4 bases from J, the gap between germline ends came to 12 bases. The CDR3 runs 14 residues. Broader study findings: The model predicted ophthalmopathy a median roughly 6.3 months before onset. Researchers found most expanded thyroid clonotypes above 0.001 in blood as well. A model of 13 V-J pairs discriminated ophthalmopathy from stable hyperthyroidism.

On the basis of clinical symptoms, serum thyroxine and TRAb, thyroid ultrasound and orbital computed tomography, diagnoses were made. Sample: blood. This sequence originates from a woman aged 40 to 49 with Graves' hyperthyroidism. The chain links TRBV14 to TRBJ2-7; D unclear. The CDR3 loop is CASSQMGSSYEQYF. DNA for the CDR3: TGTGCCAGCAGCCAAATGGGCAGCTCTTACGAGCAGTACTTC.